These T cell receptor beta chains were read from a single sample in a study of blood T cell repertoires in COVID-19. Sequenced by immunoSEQ multiplex PCR; TCRdb stores in-frame clones only, minus some. The sample carries roughly 330,000 clones, about 83% recorded once. The specimen was peripheral blood. These receptors originate from a woman in her forties or fifties with acute or convalescent COVID-19. Both conserved end residues are part of each CDR3. D genes are given only for firm matches. Size values are once, few and many counts, or a class for expanded clones, and some rows have none.

>.|.|TRBV18|TRBJ2-5
TGTGCCAGCTCTCTCCAAGAGACCCAGTACTTC
CASSLQETQYF
>TRBD2|once|TRBV18|TRBJ2-7
TGTGCCAGCTCGTCCACTAGCGGGAGCTCCTACGAGCAGTACTTC
CASSSTSGSSYEQYF
>.|.|TRBV27|TRBJ1-3
TGTGCCAGCAGTTTATCCCGGGACACTGGAAACACCATATATTTT
CASSLSRDTGNTIYF
>.|.|TRBV5-1|TRBJ1-2
TGCGCCAGCCGGACAGACAACTATGGCTACACCTTC
CASRTDNYGYTF
>.|.|TRBV20-1|TRBJ1-5
TGCAGTGCTAGTACGCAGGGATCGGGCAATCAGCCCCAGCATTTT
CSASTQGSGNQPQHF
>.|.|TRBV30|TRBJ1-6
TGTGCCTGGTCGGGTGGGGCCCGGGATAATTCACCCCTCCACTTT
CAWSGGARDNSPLHF
>.|few|TRBV12-5|TRBJ1-2
TGTGCTAGTGGAGGCGGAAACTATGGCTACACCTTC
CASGGGNYGYTF
>.|.|TRBV2|TRBJ1-4
TGTGCCAGCAGTGAAGGCAGATCTAATGAAAAACTGTTTTTT
CASSEGRSNEKLFF
>.|.|TRBV12-5|TRBJ2-2
TGTGCTAGTGGTTTGGGAGGTGCAGGGCGCGGCGGGGAGCTGTTTTTT
CASGLGGAGRGGELFF
>.|.|TRBV5-4|TRBJ1-5
TGTGCCAGCAGTTTAGACAATCAGCCCCAGCATTTT
CASSLDNQPQHF
>.|.|TRBV4-3|TRBJ2-3
TGCGCCAGCAGCCAAGATAGCCCCAGGGGATCCACTATCCTTAAGGCAATACATACGCAGTATTTT
CASSQDSPRGSTILKAIHTQYF
>TRBD1|.|TRBV29-1|TRBJ1-2
TGCAGCGTTGAATTTCCGGGACAGGCGGTTGGCTACACCTTC
CSVEFPGQAVGYTF
>TRBD2|.|TRBV7-9|TRBJ2-5
TGTGCCAGCAGCCGGACTAGCGGGGGACACCAAGAGACCCAGTACTTC
CASSRTSGGHQETQYF
>TRBD1|.|TRBV24-1|TRBJ2-4
TGTGCCACCAGTGCCGGGACAGGGTTAGCCAAAAACATTCAGTACTTC
CATSAGTGLAKNIQYF